This T cell receptor (beta chain) was sequenced in a study of T cell changes during pregnancy in multiple sclerosis. Sequenced by immunoSEQ multiplex PCR; TCRdb stores in-frame clones only, minus some. This sample yields about 100,000 clones, of which approximately 92% are seen a single time; just under 2% belongs to the top ten. Per germline, CDR1 LNHDA and CDR2 SQIVND (reference sequence). The CDR3 covers 13 residues. The germline V and J ends were trimmed by 8 bases and 1 base, with 11 bases remaining between them. V is TRBV19 and J is TRBJ1-1; the D gene is possibly TRBD1 (6 bases). This receptor was taken from a female donor with multiple sclerosis, enrolled in a pregnancy study. This sample comprised peripheral blood, obtained after pregnancy. DNA of the CDR3: TGTGCCAGTCTTGAAGGGGGGAACACTGAAGCTTTCTTT. Translation: CASLEGGNTEAFF. Full variable domain (remainder filled in from reference TRBV19 and TRBJ1-1): DGGITQSPKYLFRKEGQNVTLSCEQNLNHDAMYWYRQDPGQGLRLIYYSQIVNDFQKGDIAEGYSVSREKKESFPLTVTSAQKNPTAFYLCASLEGGNTEAFFGQGTRLTVV.